This is a list of T cell receptor beta chains from one sample in a study of CD8 T cells in Susac syndrome. TCRdb re-called the immunoSEQ multiplex PCR reads through MiXCR, storing one row per CDR3 protein. The sample includes about 300,000 distinct CDR3 sequences, around 92% seen only once; the top ten take roughly 0.064%. Sequenced: CD4+ T cells from PBMCs. The origin of the receptors is a human donor with multiple sclerosis. CDR3s include the opening cysteine and the closing phenylalanine or tryptophan. Each record gives: V gene, clone size, D gene, J gene, CDR3 protein, CDR3 DNA. D genes are given only for firm matches. Clone size is not always given. Where it is, it says once, few, many or a class for expanded clones.

v_gene: TRBV30; abundance: .; d_gene: .; j_gene: TRBJ1-5; CDR3aa: CAWARAGSQPQHF; CDR3nt: TGTGCCTGGGCTAGAGCAGGGAGTCAGCCCCAGCATTTT
v_gene: TRBV20-1; abundance: .; d_gene: .; j_gene: TRBJ2-7; CDR3aa: CSARHRTASSYEQYF; CDR3nt: TGCAGTGCTAGACACCGGACAGCGAGCTCCTACGAGCAGTACTTC
v_gene: TRBV29-1; abundance: .; d_gene: .; j_gene: TRBJ1-1; CDR3aa: CSARDIFARGTEAFF; CDR3nt: TGCAGCGCCCGGGACATTTTCGCCAGGGGCACTGAAGCTTTCTTT
v_gene: TRBV4-3; abundance: .; d_gene: .; j_gene: TRBJ2-1; CDR3aa: CASSLRLAKEQFF; CDR3nt: TGCGCCAGCAGCCTCAGACTGGCCAAGGAGCAGTTCTTC
v_gene: TRBV7-2; abundance: .; d_gene: TRBD2; j_gene: TRBJ2-5; CDR3aa: CASRPVAGDQETQYF; CDR3nt: TGTGCCAGCAGACCCGTAGCGGGGGACCAAGAGACCCAGTACTTC
v_gene: TRBV5-1; abundance: .; d_gene: .; j_gene: TRBJ2-3; CDR3aa: CASSTSSTDTQYF; CDR3nt: TGCGCCAGCAGCACCTCAAGCACAGATACGCAGTATTTT
v_gene: TRBV29-1; abundance: once; d_gene: .; j_gene: TRBJ2-1; CDR3aa: CSVAWSSYNEQFF; CDR3nt: TGCAGCGTTGCCTGGAGCTCCTACAATGAGCAGTTCTTC
v_gene: TRBV11-2; abundance: .; d_gene: .; j_gene: TRBJ2-2; CDR3aa: CASSPIGQRAYTGELFF; CDR3nt: TGTGCCAGCAGTCCCATCGGGCAGAGGGCCTACACCGGGGAGCTGTTTTTT
v_gene: TRBV11-2; abundance: few; d_gene: .; j_gene: TRBJ2-2; CDR3aa: CASSLLQGRELFF; CDR3nt: TGTGCCAGCAGCTTGCTACAGGGACGGGAGCTGTTTTTT
v_gene: TRBV11-1; abundance: .; d_gene: .; j_gene: TRBJ1-1; CDR3aa: CASSFVGASTEAFF; CDR3nt: TGTGCCAGCAGCTTCGTAGGGGCGAGCACTGAAGCTTTCTTT
v_gene: TRBV18; abundance: few; d_gene: .; j_gene: TRBJ1-4; CDR3aa: CASSSNEKLFF; CDR3nt: TGTGCCAGCTCGTCTAATGAAAAACTGTTTTTT
v_gene: TRBV30; abundance: .; d_gene: .; j_gene: TRBJ1-1; CDR3aa: CAWSGPVPVSEAFF; CDR3nt: TGTGCCTGGAGTGGCCCTGTTCCGGTATCTGAAGCTTTCTTT
v_gene: TRBV20-1; abundance: .; d_gene: TRBD2; j_gene: TRBJ2-1; CDR3aa: CSATLAGGGVDEQFF; CDR3nt: TGCAGTGCTACTCTAGCGGGAGGAGGGGTTGATGAGCAGTTCTTC
v_gene: TRBV20-1; abundance: .; d_gene: TRBD2; j_gene: TRBJ2-1; CDR3aa: CSALAGPKYNEQFF; CDR3nt: TGCAGTGCCTTAGCGGGGCCGAAATACAATGAGCAGTTCTTC
v_gene: TRBV20-1; abundance: .; d_gene: TRBD1; j_gene: TRBJ2-3; CDR3aa: CSAETGADTQYF; CDR3nt: TGCAGTGCTGAAACAGGGGCGGATACGCAGTATTTT
v_gene: TRBV27; abundance: .; d_gene: .; j_gene: TRBJ2-1; CDR3aa: CASRPPGTPFIEQFF; CDR3nt: TGTGCCAGCAGACCGCCCGGGACACCGTTTATTGAGCAGTTCTTC
v_gene: TRBV7-2; abundance: .; d_gene: .; j_gene: TRBJ1-2; CDR3aa: CASSPGQQNYGYTF; CDR3nt: TGTGCCAGCAGCCCAGGACAGCAAAACTATGGCTACACCTTC
v_gene: TRBV20-1; abundance: .; d_gene: TRBD2; j_gene: TRBJ2-3; CDR3aa: CSAAVAGVTDTQYF; CDR3nt: TGCAGTGCAGCCGTAGCGGGAGTTACAGATACGCAGTATTTT
v_gene: TRBV9; abundance: .; d_gene: .; j_gene: TRBJ1-1; CDR3aa: CASSVPPLPQGWVTEAFF; CDR3nt: TGTGCCAGCAGCGTACCCCCGCTTCCACAGGGATGGGTCACTGAAGCTTTCTTT
v_gene: TRBV5-1; abundance: .; d_gene: .; j_gene: TRBJ2-4; CDR3aa: CASRELAKNIQYF; CDR3nt: TGCGCCAGCAGGGAACTAGCCAAAAACATTCAGTACTTC
v_gene: TRBV20-1; abundance: .; d_gene: .; j_gene: TRBJ2-3; CDR3aa: CSAREDPLTDTQYF; CDR3nt: TGCAGTGCTAGGGAGGATCCACTTACAGATACGCAGTATTTT
v_gene: TRBV14; abundance: .; d_gene: .; j_gene: TRBJ2-3; CDR3aa: CASSPQGADTQYF; CDR3nt: TGTGCCAGCAGCCCTCAAGGAGCAGATACGCAGTATTTT
v_gene: TRBV20-1; abundance: .; d_gene: .; j_gene: TRBJ2-1; CDR3aa: CSARASSSYNEQFF; CDR3nt: TGCAGTGCTAGAGCGAGTAGCTCCTACAATGAGCAGTTCTTC
v_gene: TRBV30; abundance: .; d_gene: .; j_gene: TRBJ2-5; CDR3aa: CAWEGREQETQYF; CDR3nt: TGTGCCTGGGAGGGCAGGGAACAAGAGACCCAGTACTTC
v_gene: TRBV7-9; abundance: .; d_gene: .; j_gene: TRBJ2-5; CDR3aa: CASSLGPETQYF; CDR3nt: TGTGCCAGCAGTCTAGGACCGGAGACCCAGTACTTC
v_gene: TRBV27; abundance: .; d_gene: .; j_gene: TRBJ2-1; CDR3aa: CASSFRQDPPFF; CDR3nt: TGTGCCAGCAGTTTCAGACAGGACCCACCGTTCTTC
v_gene: TRBV30; abundance: .; d_gene: .; j_gene: TRBJ1-2; CDR3aa: CARLTSGGYGYTF; CDR3nt: TGTGCCCGACTGACCTCTGGGGGCTATGGCTACACCTTC
v_gene: TRBV15; abundance: .; d_gene: .; j_gene: TRBJ2-7; CDR3aa: CATSRDLLVSSSYEQYF; CDR3nt: TGTGCCACCAGCAGAGATCTACTCGTCAGTAGCTCCTACGAGCAGTACTTC
v_gene: TRBV28; abundance: .; d_gene: TRBD1; j_gene: TRBJ1-4; CDR3aa: CASSPPRTGKLFF; CDR3nt: TGTGCCAGCAGTCCCCCAAGGACAGGGAAACTGTTTTTT
v_gene: TRBV20-1; abundance: .; d_gene: .; j_gene: TRBJ1-1; CDR3aa: CSARRAGMNTEAFF; CDR3nt: TGCAGTGCTAGACGTGCGGGGATGAACACTGAAGCTTTCTTT
v_gene: TRBV9; abundance: few; d_gene: .; j_gene: TRBJ2-6; CDR3aa: CASSVNSGANVLTF; CDR3nt: TGTGCCAGCAGCGTAAATTCTGGGGCCAACGTCCTGACTTTC
v_gene: TRBV4-3; abundance: .; d_gene: .; j_gene: TRBJ1-4; CDR3aa: CASSVPRGATNEKLFF; CDR3nt: TGCGCCAGCAGCGTCCCCAGAGGAGCAACTAATGAAAAACTGTTTTTT
v_gene: TRBV2; abundance: .; d_gene: .; j_gene: TRBJ1-1; CDR3aa: CASRVYFLNTEAFF; CDR3nt: TGTGCCAGCAGGGTGTATTTCCTGAACACTGAAGCTTTCTTT
v_gene: TRBV20-1; abundance: .; d_gene: TRBD2; j_gene: TRBJ2-3; CDR3aa: CSARAPGGGADTQYF; CDR3nt: TGCAGTGCTAGAGCCCCTGGCGGGGGGGCAGATACGCAGTATTTT
v_gene: TRBV9; abundance: .; d_gene: .; j_gene: TRBJ2-7; CDR3aa: CASSASTVPTAEQYF; CDR3nt: TGTGCCAGCAGCGCCTCGACAGTCCCGACCGCCGAGCAGTACTTC
v_gene: TRBV2; abundance: .; d_gene: .; j_gene: TRBJ2-1; CDR3aa: CASRIISNEQFF; CDR3nt: TGTGCCAGCAGAATAATTAGTAATGAGCAGTTCTTC
v_gene: TRBV12-3/TRBV12-4; abundance: .; d_gene: TRBD2; j_gene: TRBJ2-7; CDR3aa: CASTLRGADGGTAYEQYF; CDR3nt: TGTGCCAGCACCTTGCGGGGGGCGGACGGTGGGACCGCCTACGAGCAGTACTTC
v_gene: TRBV29-1; abundance: .; d_gene: TRBD2; j_gene: TRBJ2-4; CDR3aa: CSVAKRLAERNIQYF; CDR3nt: TGCAGCGTCGCCAAGCGACTAGCGGAACGAAACATTCAGTACTTC
v_gene: TRBV18; abundance: .; d_gene: .; j_gene: TRBJ1-1; CDR3aa: CASSPRWQGSNTEAFF; CDR3nt: TGTGCCAGCTCACCAAGGTGGCAGGGATCGAACACTGAAGCTTTCTTT
v_gene: TRBV3-1; abundance: .; d_gene: .; j_gene: TRBJ2-7; CDR3aa: CASSLEYGRSEQYF; CDR3nt: TGTGCCAGCAGCCTTGAGTACGGCCGGAGCGAGCAGTACTTC
v_gene: TRBV4-1; abundance: .; d_gene: .; j_gene: TRBJ1-2; CDR3aa: CASSQRPTRLNYGYTF; CDR3nt: TGCGCCAGCAGCCAAAGACCAACGAGACTTAACTATGGCTACACCTTC